This TCR beta chain was observed in a study of blood T cell repertoires in COVID-19. The CDR3 has 13 amino acids. V lost 3 bases, J lost 6 bases, and 8 bases lay in between. The repertoire was sequenced with immunoSEQ multiplex PCR; TCRdb's copy has only in-frame clones and lacks some. The sample has hundreds of thousands of clones; roughly 88% are singletons. Input material: peripheral blood. The chain has TRBV12-3 or TRBV12-4 and TRBJ2-2, with D perhaps matching TRBD2 (5 bases). This TCR was sampled from a man aged 18 to 30 with active or convalescent COVID-19. CDR3 DNA sequence: TGTGCCAGCAGTTTGAGGGTTGCCGGGGAGCTGTTTTTT. This sequence encodes CASSLRVAGELFF.